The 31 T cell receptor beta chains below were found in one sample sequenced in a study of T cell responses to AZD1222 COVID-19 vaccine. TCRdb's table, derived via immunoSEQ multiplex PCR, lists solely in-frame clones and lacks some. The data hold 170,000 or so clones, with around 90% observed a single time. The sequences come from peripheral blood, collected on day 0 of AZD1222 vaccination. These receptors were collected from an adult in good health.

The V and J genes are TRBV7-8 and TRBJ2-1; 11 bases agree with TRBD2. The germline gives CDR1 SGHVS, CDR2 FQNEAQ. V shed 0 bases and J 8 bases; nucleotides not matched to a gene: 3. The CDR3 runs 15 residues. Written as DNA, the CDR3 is TGTGCCAGCAGCTTAGCTAGCGGGAGGGGGTATGAGCAGTTCTTC. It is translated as CASSLASGRGYEQFF.

CDR3 protein: CASSPSKRSETQYF. The CDR3 DNA reads as TGTGCCAGCTCACCGAGTAAAAGGTCTGAGACGCAGTATTTT. V usage is TRBV18 and J usage is TRBJ2-3, with D unresolved. The CDR3 length is 14 residues. Germline CDR1 KGHSH, CDR2 LQKENI. Trimming took off 3 bases at V and 9 bases at J, with 16 bases between the two ends. The full variable domain, completed using reference TRBV18 and TRBJ2-3, is NAGVMQNPRHLVRRRGQEARLRCSPMKGHSHVYWYRQLPEEGLKFMVYLQKENIIDESGMPKERFSAEFPKEGPSILRIQQVVRGDSAAYFCASSPSKRSETQYFGPGTRLTVL.

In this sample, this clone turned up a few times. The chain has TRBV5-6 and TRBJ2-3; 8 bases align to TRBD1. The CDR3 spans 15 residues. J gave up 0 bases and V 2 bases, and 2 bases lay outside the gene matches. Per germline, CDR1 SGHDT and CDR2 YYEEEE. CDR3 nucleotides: TGTGCCAGCAGCTTCGGGGACAGGAGCACAGATACGCAGTATTTT. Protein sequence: CASSFGDRSTDTQYF.

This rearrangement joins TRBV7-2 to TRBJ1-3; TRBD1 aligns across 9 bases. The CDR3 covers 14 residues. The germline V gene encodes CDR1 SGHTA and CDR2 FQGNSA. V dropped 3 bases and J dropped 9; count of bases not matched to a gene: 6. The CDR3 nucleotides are TGTGCCAGCAGCTTGGGACAGGGCGTCGGCACCATATATTTT. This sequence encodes CASSLGQGVGTIYF.

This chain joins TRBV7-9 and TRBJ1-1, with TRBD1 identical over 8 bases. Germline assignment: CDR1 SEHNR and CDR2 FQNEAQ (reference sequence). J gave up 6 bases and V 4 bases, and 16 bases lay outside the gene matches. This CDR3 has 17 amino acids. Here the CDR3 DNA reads TGTGCCAGCAGCTCCGCGACAAGATTAGACAGGGGCGCTGAAGCTTTCTTT. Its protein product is CASSSATRLDRGAEAFF.

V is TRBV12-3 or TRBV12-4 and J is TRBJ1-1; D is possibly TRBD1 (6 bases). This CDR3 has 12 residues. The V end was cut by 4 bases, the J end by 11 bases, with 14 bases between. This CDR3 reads CASSSYIRGAFF. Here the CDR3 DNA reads TGTGCCAGCAGTTCTTACATCAGGGGTGCTTTCTTT.

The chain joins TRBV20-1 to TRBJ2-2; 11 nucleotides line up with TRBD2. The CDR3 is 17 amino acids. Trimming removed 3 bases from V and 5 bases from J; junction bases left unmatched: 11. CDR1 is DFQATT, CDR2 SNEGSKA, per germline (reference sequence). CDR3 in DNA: TGCAGTGCTAGTGCGATACTAGCGGGAGATGGTACCGGGGAGCTGTTTTTT. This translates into CSASAILAGDGTGELFF.

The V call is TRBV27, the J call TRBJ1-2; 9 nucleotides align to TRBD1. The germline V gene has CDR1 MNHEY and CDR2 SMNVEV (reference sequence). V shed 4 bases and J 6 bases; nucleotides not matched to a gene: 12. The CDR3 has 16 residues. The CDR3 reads CASSSRTGEGKNGYTF. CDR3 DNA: TGTGCCAGCAGTTCCCGGACAGGGGAGGGCAAAAATGGCTACACCTTC.

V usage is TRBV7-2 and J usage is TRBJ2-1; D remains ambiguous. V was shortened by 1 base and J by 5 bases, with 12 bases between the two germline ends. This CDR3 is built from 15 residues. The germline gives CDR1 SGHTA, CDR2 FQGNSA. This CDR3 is CASSLVGGRNNEQFF. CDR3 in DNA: TGTGCCAGCAGCTTAGTGGGCGGCAGAAACAATGAGCAGTTCTTC.

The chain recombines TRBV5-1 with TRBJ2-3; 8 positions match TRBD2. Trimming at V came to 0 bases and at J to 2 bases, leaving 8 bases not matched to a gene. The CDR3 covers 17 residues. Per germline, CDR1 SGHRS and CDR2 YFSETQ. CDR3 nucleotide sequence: TGCGCCAGCAGCTTGGCCTGGATAGCGGGACCCACAGATACGCAGTATTTT. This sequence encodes CASSLAWIAGPTDTQYF.

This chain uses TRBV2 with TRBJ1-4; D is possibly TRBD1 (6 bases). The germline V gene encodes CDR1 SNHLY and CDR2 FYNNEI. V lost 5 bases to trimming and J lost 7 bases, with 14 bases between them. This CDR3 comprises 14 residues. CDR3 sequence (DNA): TGTGCCAGCAGTACAGGGTATCGGGGTGAAAAACTGTTTTTT. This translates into CASSTGYRGEKLFF.

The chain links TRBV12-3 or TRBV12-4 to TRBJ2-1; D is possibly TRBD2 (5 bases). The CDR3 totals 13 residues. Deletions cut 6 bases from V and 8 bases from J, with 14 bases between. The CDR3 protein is CASRPGGPDEQFF. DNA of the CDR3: TGTGCCAGCAGGCCCGGAGGACCGGATGAGCAGTTCTTC.

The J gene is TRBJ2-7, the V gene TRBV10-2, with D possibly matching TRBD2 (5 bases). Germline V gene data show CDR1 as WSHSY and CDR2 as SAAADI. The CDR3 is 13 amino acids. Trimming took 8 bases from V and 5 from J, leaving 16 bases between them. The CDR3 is CASQNSAGNEQYF. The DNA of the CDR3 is TGCGCCAGCCAAAACTCGGCGGGCAACGAGCAGTACTTC.

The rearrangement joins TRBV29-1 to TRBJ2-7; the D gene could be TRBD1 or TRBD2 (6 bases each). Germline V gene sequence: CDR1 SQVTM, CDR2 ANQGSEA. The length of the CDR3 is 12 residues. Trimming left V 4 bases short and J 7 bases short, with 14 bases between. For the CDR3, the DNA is TGCAGCGTTGTGGAGGGGGGTGGGGAGCAGTACTTC. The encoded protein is CSVVEGGGEQYF.

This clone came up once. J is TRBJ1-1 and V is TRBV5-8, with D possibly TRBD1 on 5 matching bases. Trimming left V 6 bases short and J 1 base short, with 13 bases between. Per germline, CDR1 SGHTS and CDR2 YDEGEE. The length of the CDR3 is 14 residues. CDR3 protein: CASNPGRWNTEAFF. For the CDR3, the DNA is TGTGCCAGCAACCCGGGGCGGTGGAACACTGAAGCTTTCTTT.

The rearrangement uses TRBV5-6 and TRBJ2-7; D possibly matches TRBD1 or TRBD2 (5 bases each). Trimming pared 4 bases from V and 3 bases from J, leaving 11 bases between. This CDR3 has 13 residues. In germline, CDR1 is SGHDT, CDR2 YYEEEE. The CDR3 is CASSPLGDYEQYF. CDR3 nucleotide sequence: TGTGCCAGCAGCCCCCTGGGGGACTACGAGCAGTACTTC.

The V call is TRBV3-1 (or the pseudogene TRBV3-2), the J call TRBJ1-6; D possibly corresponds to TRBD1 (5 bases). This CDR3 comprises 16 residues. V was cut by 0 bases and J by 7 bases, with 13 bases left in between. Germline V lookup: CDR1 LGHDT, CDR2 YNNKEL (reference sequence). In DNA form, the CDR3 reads TGTGCCAGCAGCCAAGAATGGGGGATAGCCAATTCACCCCTCCACTTT. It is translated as CASSQEWGIANSPLHF.

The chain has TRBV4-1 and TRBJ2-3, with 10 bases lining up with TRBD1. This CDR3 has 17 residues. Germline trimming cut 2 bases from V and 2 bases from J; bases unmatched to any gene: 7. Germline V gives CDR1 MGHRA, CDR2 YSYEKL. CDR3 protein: CASSQTRDRGPTDTQYF. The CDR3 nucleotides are TGCGCCAGCAGCCAAACACGGGACAGGGGTCCCACAGATACGCAGTATTTT.

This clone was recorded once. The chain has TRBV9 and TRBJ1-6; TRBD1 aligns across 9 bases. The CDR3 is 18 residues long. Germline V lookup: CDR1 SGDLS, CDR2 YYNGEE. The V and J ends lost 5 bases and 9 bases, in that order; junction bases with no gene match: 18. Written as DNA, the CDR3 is TGTGCCAGCAGTGCTCCGGGACAGGGTGAGAGAAGAGGTTCACCCCTCCACTTT. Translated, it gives CASSAPGQGERRGSPLHF.

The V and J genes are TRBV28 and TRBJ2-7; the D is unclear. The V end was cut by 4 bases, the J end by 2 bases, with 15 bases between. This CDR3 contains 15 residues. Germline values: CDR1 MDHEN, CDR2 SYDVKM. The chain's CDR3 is CASSSPGQNTYEQYF. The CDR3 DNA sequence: TGTGCCAGCAGTTCCCCGGGTCAGAACACCTACGAGCAGTACTTC.

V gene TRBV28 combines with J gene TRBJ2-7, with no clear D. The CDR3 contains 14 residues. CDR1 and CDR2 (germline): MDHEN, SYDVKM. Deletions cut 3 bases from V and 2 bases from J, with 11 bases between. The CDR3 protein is CASSLPRPPYEQYF. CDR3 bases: TGTGCCAGCAGTTTGCCCCGACCCCCCTACGAGCAGTACTTC.

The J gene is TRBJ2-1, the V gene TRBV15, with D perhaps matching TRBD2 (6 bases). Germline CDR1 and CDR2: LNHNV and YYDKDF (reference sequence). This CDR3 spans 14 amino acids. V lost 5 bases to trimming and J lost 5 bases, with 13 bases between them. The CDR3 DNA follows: TGTGCCACCAGCGCCGGGACTCGAGACAATGAGCAGTTCTTC. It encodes CATSAGTRDNEQFF.

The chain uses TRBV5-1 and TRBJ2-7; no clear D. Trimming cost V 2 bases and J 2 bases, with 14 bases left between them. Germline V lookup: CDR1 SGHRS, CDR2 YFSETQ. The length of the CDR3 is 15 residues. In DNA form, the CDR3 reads TGCGCCAGCAGCTTAAGTCCCCGCCAGACCTACGAGCAGTACTTC. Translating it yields CASSLSPRQTYEQYF.

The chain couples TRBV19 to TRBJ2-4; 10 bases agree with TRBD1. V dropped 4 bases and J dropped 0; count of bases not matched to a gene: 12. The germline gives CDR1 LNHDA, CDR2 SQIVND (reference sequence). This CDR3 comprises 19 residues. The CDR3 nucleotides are TGTGCCAGTAGTAAGGACGGGACAGGGGCTTCCCTAGCCAAAAACATTCAGTACTTC. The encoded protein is CASSKDGTGASLAKNIQYF.

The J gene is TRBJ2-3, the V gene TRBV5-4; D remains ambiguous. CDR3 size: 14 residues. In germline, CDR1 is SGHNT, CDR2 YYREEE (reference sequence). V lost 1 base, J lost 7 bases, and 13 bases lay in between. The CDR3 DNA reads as TGTGCCAGCAGCTTGTTTGGGCCTCGAAATACGCAGTATTTT. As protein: CASSLFGPRNTQYF.

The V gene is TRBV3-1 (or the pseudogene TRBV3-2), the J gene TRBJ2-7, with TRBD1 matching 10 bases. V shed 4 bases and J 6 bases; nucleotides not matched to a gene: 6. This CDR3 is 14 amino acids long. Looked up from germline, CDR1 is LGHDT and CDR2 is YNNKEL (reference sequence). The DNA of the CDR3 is TGTGCCAGCAGCCTCAGGACAGGGGGTGGCGAGCAGTACTTC. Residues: CASSLRTGGGEQYF.

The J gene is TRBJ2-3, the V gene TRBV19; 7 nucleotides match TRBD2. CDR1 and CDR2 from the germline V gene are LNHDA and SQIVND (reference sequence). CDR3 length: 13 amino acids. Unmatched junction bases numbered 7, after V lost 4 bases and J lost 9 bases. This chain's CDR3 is CASSSKPGRTQYF. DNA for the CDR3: TGTGCCAGTAGTAGTAAGCCCGGGAGGACGCAGTATTTT.

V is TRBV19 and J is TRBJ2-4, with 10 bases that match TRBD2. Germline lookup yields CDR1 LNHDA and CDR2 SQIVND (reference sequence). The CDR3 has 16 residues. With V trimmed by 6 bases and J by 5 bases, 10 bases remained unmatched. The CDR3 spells CASRTLSGTSENIQYF. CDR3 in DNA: TGTGCCAGTAGGACATTATCCGGGACTAGCGAAAACATTCAGTACTTC.

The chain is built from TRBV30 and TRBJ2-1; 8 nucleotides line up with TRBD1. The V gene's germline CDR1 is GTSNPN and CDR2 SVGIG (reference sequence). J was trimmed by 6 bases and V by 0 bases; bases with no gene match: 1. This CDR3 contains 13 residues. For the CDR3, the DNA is TGTGCCTGGAGTGTACAGGGGGTCAATGAGCAGTTCTTC. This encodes CAWSVQGVNEQFF.

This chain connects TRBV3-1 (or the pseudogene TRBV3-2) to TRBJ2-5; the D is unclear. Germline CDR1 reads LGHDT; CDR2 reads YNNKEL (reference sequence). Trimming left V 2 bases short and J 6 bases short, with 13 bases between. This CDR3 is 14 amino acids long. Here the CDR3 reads CASSQRARQQTQYF. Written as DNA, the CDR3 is TGTGCCAGCAGCCAACGGGCGAGGCAGCAGACCCAGTACTTC.

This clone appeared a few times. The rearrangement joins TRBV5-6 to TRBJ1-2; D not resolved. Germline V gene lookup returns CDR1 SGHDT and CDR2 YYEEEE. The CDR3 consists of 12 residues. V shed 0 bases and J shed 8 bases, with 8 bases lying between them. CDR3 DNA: TGTGCCAGCAGCTTGGTAGGTTACGGCTACACCTTC. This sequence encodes CASSLVGYGYTF.